Below are 10 T cell receptor beta chains sequenced from a single sample in a study of shared clonotypes between healthy human individuals. Using immunoSEQ multiplex PCR, the repertoire was profiled, and TCRdb retains in-frame clones only, with some absent. The table includes about 670,000 clones, 72% detected once. Material for sequencing was memory CD4+ T cells sorted from blood. Subset indicated: CD45RA-negative fraction. Receptors were obtained from a woman in her twenties or thirties in good health.

The chain recombines TRBV5-1 with TRBJ1-3, with D hard to call. This CDR3 region has 15 residues. Trimming left V 4 bases short and J 0 bases short, with 11 bases between. Germline assignment: CDR1 SGHRS and CDR2 YFSETQ. The CDR3 sequence: CASSITESSGNTIYF. Written as DNA, the CDR3 is TGCGCCAGCAGCATCACAGAGAGCTCTGGAAACACCATATATTTT.

The sample holds many counts of this clone. This rearrangement joins TRBV28 to TRBJ1-4, with 8 bases aligning to TRBD1. CDR1 and CDR2 (germline): MDHEN, SYDVKM. The CDR3 covers 17 residues. V gave up 4 bases and J gave up 7 bases; unmatched junction bases: 14. The CDR3 loop reads CASSSPTRTGFREKLFF. The CDR3 DNA sequence: TGTGCCAGCAGTTCCCCGACGCGGACAGGGTTTCGTGAAAAACTGTTTTTT.

The sample holds a few counts of this clone. The chain couples TRBV4-2 to TRBJ2-3; 8 nucleotides align to TRBD1. The CDR3 is made up of 17 amino acids. The germline CDR1 and CDR2 sequences are LGHNA and YNFKEQ. The trim removed 4 bases at V and 2 bases at J, leaving 11 bases unmatched. For the CDR3, the DNA is TGTGCCAGCAGCCCAACCGGAGGACAGGGATACACAGATACGCAGTATTTT. The encoded protein is CASSPTGGQGYTDTQYF.

The V and J genes are TRBV19 and TRBJ2-5, with 8 bases lining up with TRBD1. This CDR3 comprises 13 residues. V shed 5 bases, J shed 3 bases, and the junction held 2 bases outside the gene matches. Germline V gene sequence: CDR1 LNHDA, CDR2 SQIVND (reference sequence). CDR3 bases: TGTGCCAGTAGTTCGACAGGGGAAGAGACCCAGTACTTC. It is translated as CASSSTGEETQYF.

This rearrangement joins TRBV5-1 to TRBJ2-7, with 12 bases fitting TRBD2. CDR1 is SGHRS and CDR2 is YFSETQ in the germline V gene. The CDR3 is made up of 19 amino acids. Trimming at V came to 8 bases and at J to 5 bases, leaving 23 bases not matched to a gene. The CDR3 DNA reads TGCGCCAGAAACCATCGGGGCCAGGGGAGGACTAGCGGGAACAACGAGCAGTACTTC. This encodes CARNHRGQGRTSGNNEQYF. Drawing the rest from reference TRBV5-1 and TRBJ2-7, the complete variable domain is KAGVTQTPRYLIKTRGQQVTLSCSPISGHRSVSWYQQTPGQGLQFLFEYFSETQRNKGNFPGRFSGRQFSNSRSEMNVSTLELGDSALYLCARNHRGQGRTSGNNEQYFGPGTRLTVT.

The chain carries TRBV11-2 and TRBJ1-1; the D gene is possibly TRBD1 (6 bases). Trimming took 5 bases from V and 1 from J, leaving 14 bases between them. This CDR3 is built from 15 residues. CDR1 SGHAT and CDR2 FQNNGV come from the germline V gene. In nucleotides, the CDR3 is TGTGCCAGCAGCCTACAACAGGGATGGAACACTGAAGCTTTCTTT. The encoded protein is CASSLQQGWNTEAFF. Filled out from reference TRBV11-2 and TRBJ1-1, the complete variable domain reads EAGVAQSPRYKIIEKRQSVAFWCNPISGHATLYWYQQILGQGPKLLIQFQNNGVVDDSQLPKDRFSAERLKGVDSTLKIQPAKLEDSAVYLCASSLQQGWNTEAFFGQGTRLTVV.

The rearrangement uses TRBV7-8 and TRBJ1-5; no clear D. The CDR3 loop spans 15 amino acids. Germline V gives CDR1 SGHVS, CDR2 FQNEAQ. The V gene lost 0 bases and the J gene lost 4 bases, with 10 bases spanning the gap. The CDR3 protein is CASSLARQLNQPQHF. The CDR3 coding sequence is TGTGCCAGCAGCTTAGCGCGGCAGTTGAATCAGCCCCAGCATTTT.

This rearrangement joins TRBV19 to TRBJ2-5; 7 bases line up with TRBD1. This CDR3 has 15 amino acids. V was pared by 5 bases and J by 1 base, with 7 bases of the junction left unmatched. Germline CDR1 reads LNHDA; CDR2 reads SQIVND (reference sequence). The CDR3 region is CASSLTGTAQETQYF. The CDR3, as DNA: TGTGCCAGTAGTCTCACCGGGACAGCCCAAGAGACCCAGTACTTC.

This clone was seen ten or more times. V and J are TRBV6-1 and TRBJ2-7; D is possibly TRBD1 (5 bases). Germline CDR1 and CDR2: MNHNS and SASEGT. V dropped 2 bases and J dropped 5 bases, with 16 bases sitting between them. The CDR3 has 15 residues. CDR3 coding DNA: TGTGCCAGCAGTGAATTTCGGCCAGGGTGGGACGAGCAGTACTTC. Translating gives CASSEFRPGWDEQYF.

This rearrangement joins TRBV19 to TRBJ1-5; 7 bases fit TRBD1. Germline CDR1 reads LNHDA; CDR2 reads SQIVND (reference sequence). The CDR3 has 17 residues. The J segment lost 3 bases and the V segment lost 0 bases, leaving 8 bases of the junction unmatched. In DNA form, the CDR3 reads TGTGCCAGTAGTATAGATCGCCCCAGGGGGACCAATCAGCCCCAGCATTTT. The encoded protein is CASSIDRPRGTNQPQHF.